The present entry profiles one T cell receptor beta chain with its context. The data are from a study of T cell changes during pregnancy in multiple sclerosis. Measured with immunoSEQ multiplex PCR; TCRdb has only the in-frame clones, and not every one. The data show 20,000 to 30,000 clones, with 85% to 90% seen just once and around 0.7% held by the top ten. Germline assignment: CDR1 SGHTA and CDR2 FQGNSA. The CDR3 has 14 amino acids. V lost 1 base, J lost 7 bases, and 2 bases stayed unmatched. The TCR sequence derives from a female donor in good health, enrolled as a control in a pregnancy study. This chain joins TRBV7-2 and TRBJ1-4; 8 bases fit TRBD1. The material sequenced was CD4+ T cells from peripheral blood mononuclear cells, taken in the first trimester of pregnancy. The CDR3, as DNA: TGTGCCAGCAGCTTAGACAGGGGGGGTGAAAAACTGTTTTTT. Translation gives CASSLDRGGEKLFF.